This T cell receptor beta chain stems from a study of esophageal squamous cell carcinoma under preoperative chemotherapy. Study-level background: Samples included peripheral blood T cells as well as tumor-infiltrating lymphocytes. Regarding the study as a whole: After paclitaxel-nedaplatin, abundant clones were more likely to contract than amplify.

TCRdb processed the PCR reads anew with MiXCR; each CDR3 protein has one entry. The sample includes approximately 16,000 distinct CDR3 sequences, approximately 50% of them seen just once. The time point is: before preoperative PTX-NDP chemotherapy. There are 13 residues in the CDR3. The V gene's germline CDR1 is SGHAT and CDR2 FQNNGV. With respect to this clonotype: The antigen remains undetermined.

The chain has TRBV11-2 and TRBJ2-7; TRBD1 matches at 7 bases. The J call is doubtful: the DNA matches TRBJ2-1 better. Sample collection occurred from a patient given preoperative chemotherapy. This TCR came from a human donor with esophageal squamous cell carcinoma. The donor label of this sample is uncertain. CDR3 DNA: TGTGCCAGCAGCTTGTTACAGGGGAATGAGCAGTTCTTC. Translating it yields CASSLLQGNEQFF.